The T cell receptor (beta chain) described here comes from a study of cytomegalovirus exposure and HLA in healthy donors. Notes on the study in general: Listed as cytomegalovirus-associated were 164 TCR beta chains. High sensitivity and specificity were reportedly achieved when the classifier diagnosed cytomegalovirus status.

A multiplex PCR was run with 60 Vbeta primers and 13 Jbeta primers. The data were produced by immunoSEQ multiplex PCR, yet TCRdb's version contains in-frame clones alone and is incomplete. The data hold about 120,000 clones, with over 60% observed a single time. To note about this clone: The antigen is undetermined.

The source of this sequence is a woman in her 40s in good health and CMV-seropositive. Sequenced sample: PBMCs.

The CDR3 sequence: CASRDNKYEQYF. DNA for the CDR3: TGTGCCAGCAGGGACAATAAATACGAGCAGTACTTC. V usage is TRBV2 and J usage is TRBJ2-7, with D perhaps TRBD1 (5 bases). CDR1 is SNHLY and CDR2 is FYNNEI in the germline V gene. Trimming removed 6 bases from V and 4 bases from J, with 10 bases in between. CDR3 size: 12 residues.